These 10 T cell receptor beta chains came from one sample sequenced in a study of blood T cell repertoires in COVID-19. The table came from immunoSEQ multiplex PCR; TCRdb's copy has only in-frame clones and leaves some out. The sample carries hundreds of thousands of clones, 88% recorded once. The sample comprised peripheral blood. The receptors were gathered from a woman aged 25 to 39 with COVID-19, enrolled during active disease.

This clone has more than one count but fewer than ten. Other DNA sequences in the same sample also yield this CDR3. This chain uses TRBV28 with TRBJ1-3; TRBD1 matches 7 bases. Germline CDR1 is MDHEN and CDR2 is SYDVKM. The CDR3 sequence is 14 residues long. The J segment lost 2 bases and the V segment lost 3 bases, leaving 1 base of the junction unmatched. CDR3 DNA sequence: TGTGCCAGCAGTTTCAGGGGGACTGGAAACACCATATATTTT. It encodes CASSFRGTGNTIYF.

This rearrangement joins TRBV6-5 to TRBJ1-3; D unclear. Germline CDR1 MNHEY, CDR2 SVGAGI. V lost 4 bases to trimming and J lost 4 bases, with 8 bases between them. CDR3 length equals 13 residues. The CDR3 sequence is CASSSGPGNTIYF. DNA of the CDR3: TGTGCCAGCAGTTCAGGCCCCGGAAACACCATATATTTT.

The chain combines TRBV19 with TRBJ1-1; D remains unclear. This CDR3 has 14 amino acids. Trimming pared 5 bases from V and 5 bases from J, leaving 15 bases between. Germline V gene data show CDR1 as LNHDA and CDR2 as SQIVND (reference sequence). CDR3 sequence (DNA): TGTGCCAGTAGTCCGCATCTTTCGGGGACTGAAGCTTTCTTT. Its translation: CASSPHLSGTEAFF.

The gene calls are TRBV28 and TRBJ1-5; D not resolved. The V gene's germline CDR1 is MDHEN and CDR2 SYDVKM. CDR3 size: 18 residues. Between the trimmed V and J ends, which lost 3 bases and 4 bases, there was a span of 22 bases. The DNA of the CDR3 is TGTGCCAGCAGTTTGTACGGCAACCGACACGGGAAAAATCAGCCCCAGCATTTT. It is translated as CASSLYGNRHGKNQPQHF. The whole variable domain, filled in from reference TRBV28 and TRBJ1-5, reads DVKVTQSSRYLVKRTGEKVFLECVQDMDHENMFWYRQDPGLGLRLIYFSYDVKMKEKGDIPEGYSVSREKKERFSLILESASTNQTSMYLCASSLYGNRHGKNQPQHFGDGTRLSIL.

The chain combines TRBV30 with TRBJ2-5; 12 bases fit TRBD2. The V segment lost 5 bases and the J segment 4 bases; nucleotides outside the gene matches: 5. This CDR3 is 14 amino acids long. Germline CDR1 reads GTSNPN; CDR2 reads SVGIG (reference sequence). In DNA, the CDR3 is TGTGCCTGGTCAATGGGACTAGCGGGAGAGACCCAGTACTTC. As protein: CAWSMGLAGETQYF.

The V gene is TRBV5-1, the J gene TRBJ2-4; 7 bases map to TRBD1. This CDR3 comprises 17 residues. V shed 3 bases, J shed 1 base, and the junction held 10 bases outside the gene matches. Looked up from germline, CDR1 is SGHRS and CDR2 is YFSETQ. The chain's CDR3 is CASSSLGGAVAKNIQYF. DNA for the CDR3: TGCGCCAGCAGCTCTCTAGGGGGCGCGGTGGCCAAAAACATTCAGTACTTC.

The genes are TRBV7-9 and TRBJ1-1, with D hard to call. Germline-derived CDR1 and CDR2 are SEHNR and FQNEAQ (reference sequence). Trimming left V 5 bases short and J 0 bases short, with 16 bases between. This CDR3 comprises 16 residues. The CDR3 loop reads CASSLFPGSLNTEAFF. The CDR3 DNA follows: TGTGCCAGCAGCCTCTTCCCCGGGTCCCTGAACACTGAAGCTTTCTTT.

This clone was counted a few times. The chain links TRBV3-1 (or the pseudogene TRBV3-2) to TRBJ1-6; 8 bases match TRBD1. The CDR3 covers 16 residues. The trim removed 1 base at V and 9 bases at J, leaving 8 bases unmatched. CDR1 is LGHDT and CDR2 is YNNKEL in the germline V gene (reference sequence). The CDR3 DNA reads TGTGCCAGCAGCCAAGGAACTGGACAGGGTGGTTCACCCCTCCACTTT. Translating it yields CASSQGTGQGGSPLHF.

The V call is TRBV6-4, the J call TRBJ2-5; 8 positions match TRBD2. Unmatched junction bases numbered 16, after V lost 7 bases and J lost 3 bases. Germline assignment: CDR1 MRHNA and CDR2 SNTAGT. The CDR3 spans 17 residues. CDR3 residues: CASITNLLAENEETQYF. DNA for the CDR3: TGTGCCAGCATTACGAACTTACTAGCGGAGAATGAAGAGACCCAGTACTTC.

The rearrangement uses TRBV9 and TRBJ2-7; possibly TRBD2 for D (5 bases). The CDR3 is made up of 16 amino acids. The V gene lost 0 bases and the J gene lost 4 bases, with 17 bases spanning the gap. Germline V gene data show CDR1 as SGDLS and CDR2 as YYNGEE. The CDR3, as DNA: TGTGCCAGCAGCGTAGATGAGTGGAGGACGGCTTACGAGCAGTACTTC. It encodes CASSVDEWRTAYEQYF.